Included here is one TCR beta chain sequence, with context. This clonotype is medium-sized (0.01 to 0.1%) in its sample. Its antigen has not been determined. Within one base of it there is no much larger clone, and no base qualities were kept. These data originate in a study of spatial heterogeneity in lung cancer (dated by TCRdb to about 2019). About the full investigation: More beta-chain than alpha-chain transcripts were consistently detected, likely reflecting higher beta-chain transcript abundance. A strong correlation was found between TCR transcript counts in tumor regions and a T cell transcriptional module score from matched bulk RNA-seq. In the raw uncorrected reads, each unique combination of TCR and UMI appeared more than ten times on average. In non-small cell lung cancer, the study quantitatively compared TCR alpha and beta repertoires across several tumor regions, matched nontumor lung, and blood. Nonsynonymous mutation counts, determined by whole-exome sequencing of tumor tissue, were related to features of the TCR repertoire. Both alpha and beta chains were TCR-sequenced in samples taken at surgery, namely 220 tumor regions, fewer than 85 matched nontumor lung samples and about 52 PBMC samples. The investigation overall reported the following: TCR-seq coverage of tumor T cells was estimated to be only around 7.3% for alpha chains and 13% to 15% for beta chains. Additional single-cell paired TCR alpha and beta sequencing was considered necessary to confirm, at a functional level, the hypothesis that regional TCRs recognize regional mutations. Counts of ubiquitous and regional expanded TCRs correlated with counts of ubiquitous and regional nonsynonymous mutations, respectively. A correlation was observed between the number of expanded intratumoral alpha and beta TCRs and the tumor nonsynonymous mutation count.

The library relied on 5' RACE. Sequencer: NextSeq 500. The TCR library protocol attached a unique molecular identifier to each TCR cDNA molecule to allow correction of PCR and sequencing errors. Per the source publication's procedure: TCR identification, UMI-based error correction and CDR3 extraction were all carried out with Decombinator tools. TCRs above a frequency of 2 per 1,000, corresponding to the top 1% of the tumor frequency distribution, were defined as expanded. Expanded tumor TCRs statistically deemed absent (corrected P<0.05) from at least one tumor region were classed as regional, and all other expanded tumor TCRs were classed as ubiquitous. Rényi diversity was computed with the R vegan package after subsampling each repertoire 100 times to 5,000 TCRs. CDR3 similarity networks were built from amino acid triplet string-kernel similarity, connecting CDR3s with pairwise similarity above 0.82. TCRdb's own reprocessing of the public reads used fastp at Q25 and MiXCR and kept productive beta chains. Records with the same CDR3 protein are collapsed into one entry carrying the most frequent genes and DNA. The V and J calls were not made by the authors but by TCRdb's processing. The sample table shows under 7,500 distinct CDR3 sequences, and 14% are seen once. Approximately 10% of the sample rests with the top ten.

The germline V gene yields SGHVS for CDR1 and FQNEAQ for CDR2. Taken from cysteine to phenylalanine, the CDR3 has 13 residues. Only the CDR3 DNA stays, 39 bases, in frame from base 1. V loses 6 bases of germline sequence and J loses 7 bases, and the interval between the two ends is 12 bases. The label giving this sample's time point can be read as: sample taken at primary tumor resection. The donors were 70 or so patients from the lung TRACERx cohort who had early-stage, untreated non-small cell lung cancer. Without any cell sorting, TCR sequencing was performed on whole RNA extracted either from tumor and nontumor lung tissue or from cryopreserved PBMC samples. A patient was chosen for TCR sequencing only when enough RNA was available from at least two tumor regions. Before selection, tumor and adjacent nontumor lung specimens were reviewed by a lung pathologist.

The origin of this receptor is a female donor with early-stage non-small cell lung cancer. The rearrangement joined TRBV7-8 to TRBJ2-2; the D gene assignment is ambiguous. The sequencing used lung tumor tissue, collected at surgery. The nucleotides are TGTGCCAGCAGGCAACGGCGGCACGGGGAGCTGTTTTTT. The encoded protein is CASRQRRHGELFF.